In this sample, the clone carrying this TCR beta chain turned up a few times. No antigen is known for it. V lost 8 bases, J lost 7 bases, and 3 bases stayed unmatched. The CDR3 is 13 amino acids. The germline gives CDR1 GTSNPN, CDR2 SVGIG (reference sequence). The data are from a study of CD8 T cells in ankylosing spondylitis. Quantitative molecular-barcoded 5'-RACE generated the TCR beta libraries. TCRdb re-called the 5' RACE reads through MiXCR, storing one row per CDR3 protein. The sample has roughly 230,000 distinct CDR3 sequences, over 15% seen once. General study points: Characteristic, it appeared, of ankylosing spondylitis blood was a TCR beta motif of about eight highly homologous variants. Reports of some motif variants in reactive arthritis synovial fluid and blood predate this one.

The chain joins TRBV30 to TRBJ2-1; 15 nucleotides line up with TRBD2. The origin of this receptor is a male donor with ankylosing spondylitis or in good health (not recorded which). Sequenced material: blood, either unsorted or a sorted T cell fraction (not recorded which). The CDR3 sequence: CARGTSGRNEQFF. For the CDR3, the DNA is TGTGCCCGTGGGACTAGCGGGAGGAATGAGCAGTTCTTC.